Detailed here is one TCR beta chain. Antigen: not known. The CDR3 extends over 15 amino acids. The V gene lost 3 bases and the J gene lost 8 bases, with 19 bases spanning the gap. From germline, CDR1 is MNHEY and CDR2 SVGAGI. This specimen belongs to a study of OX40 agonist ivuxolimab in advanced cancers. Study at large: Anti-PD-1, anti-PD-L1 or anti-CTLA-4 therapy given earlier was allowed, and roughly 40% had some.

TCRdb's copy holds only in-frame clones and misses some; the assay was immunoSEQ multiplex PCR. The sample includes 95,000 to 100,000 clones, approximately 80% of them seen just once. General observations from the study: Low normalized T-cell clonal expansion was additionally recorded for some nonresponders.

Blood draws occurred at baseline, cycle 4 day 1, and cycle 7 day 1. Specimen: CD4+ or CD8+ T cells sorted from blood, collected in a trial of the OX40 agonist ivuxolimab. The source of this sequence is an adult with an advanced solid tumor such as melanoma, head and neck, liver or kidney cancer. The chain carries TRBV6-5 and TRBJ1-2, with D hard to call. CDR3 sequence: CASSYAGTTPRGYTF. In DNA form, the CDR3 reads TGTGCCAGCAGTTATGCAGGCACCACCCCACGCGGCTACACCTTC.